One sample yielded the 27 T cell receptor beta chains listed below, sequenced in a study of blood T cell repertoires in COVID-19. Using immunoSEQ multiplex PCR, the repertoire was profiled, and TCRdb retains in-frame clones only, with some absent. Of 150,000 to 200,000 clones in the sample, roughly 80% were seen once. Sequences were obtained from PBMCs or T cells enriched from blood (not recorded which). These receptors were collected from an older woman who had recovered from COVID-19.

With regard to this clone: This sample also contains other DNA sequences that code for the same CDR3. This sequence joins TRBV2 and TRBJ1-5; TRBD1 agrees at 7 bases. The germline V gene encodes CDR1 SNHLY and CDR2 FYNNEI. The V gene end was trimmed by 4 bases and the J gene end by 3 bases; junction bases not matched to a gene: 3. The CDR3 sequence is 14 residues long. CDR3 coding DNA: TGTGCCAGCAGTGGGGACAGTTCCAATCAGCCCCAGCATTTT. Protein sequence: CASSGDSSNQPQHF.

J is TRBJ2-7 and V is TRBV7-8; 13 bases are shared with TRBD2. The CDR3 totals 16 residues. Trimming took 5 bases from V and 2 from J; bases not matched to a gene: 6. CDR1 is SGHVS, CDR2 FQNEAQ, per germline. For the CDR3, the DNA is TGTGCCAGCAGCCCGCAGACTAGCGGGGGGCCCTACGAGCAGTACTTC. This translates into CASSPQTSGGPYEQYF.

There are many counts of this clone. V gene TRBV3-1 (or the pseudogene TRBV3-2) combines with J gene TRBJ2-5; 11 bases are shared with TRBD2. The CDR3 length is 16 residues. In germline, CDR1 is LGHDT, CDR2 YNNKEL (reference sequence). V shed 2 bases and J 5 bases; nucleotides not matched to a gene: 7. Written as DNA, the CDR3 is TGTGCCAGCAGCCAATTCCTTAGCGGGGGGGCGGAGACCCAGTACTTC. It yields the protein CASSQFLSGGAETQYF.

The rearrangement uses TRBV21-1 and TRBJ2-3; the table's D gene call, TRBD1, was not cross checked with the DNA. TRBV21-1 is deemed a pseudogene. The CDR3 loop spans 15 amino acids. CDR3 sequence reads: CASSKKWCRVDTQYF. CDR3 nucleotide sequence: TGTGCCAGCAGCAAAAAGTGGTGCAGGGTGGATACGCAGTATTTT.

J is TRBJ1-1 and V is TRBV12-3 or TRBV12-4, with no clear D. V dropped 2 bases and J dropped 8 bases, with 12 bases sitting between them. The CDR3 runs to 13 residues. This CDR3 is CASSLTRSSEAFF. CDR3 DNA: TGTGCCAGCAGTTTAACTCGGTCCTCCGAAGCTTTCTTT.

The V gene is TRBV10-2, the J gene TRBJ2-7, with 10 bases that match TRBD1. The CDR3 length is 14 residues. The junction had 4 bases not matched to a gene; V was cut back by 0 bases and J by 8 bases. Germline assignment: CDR1 WSHSY and CDR2 SAAADI. The CDR3: CASSESGQGFKQYF. CDR3 DNA: TGCGCCAGCAGTGAGTCGGGACAGGGGTTCAAGCAGTACTTC.

The count of this clone is one. V usage is TRBV5-6 and J usage is TRBJ2-7, with a weak D call TRBD2 (5 bases). The CDR3 consists of 14 residues. Trimming left V 4 bases short and J 4 bases short, with 15 bases between. Germline CDR1 is SGHDT and CDR2 is YYEEEE. The CDR3 region is CASSPSGIQYEQYF. Written as DNA, the CDR3 is TGTGCCAGCAGCCCGTCGGGAATCCAATACGAGCAGTACTTC.

The genes are TRBV4-1 and TRBJ1-1; 7 nucleotides line up with TRBD1. Trimming cost V 3 bases and J 3 bases; bases outside gene matches: 7. The CDR3 has 15 amino acids. Germline lookup yields CDR1 MGHRA and CDR2 YSYEKL. For the CDR3, the DNA is TGCGCCAGCAGCCAGCTGAAGGGACAGTACACTGAAGCTTTCTTT. Its protein is CASSQLKGQYTEAFF.

V is TRBV11-2 and J is TRBJ2-5, with D possibly being TRBD1 (8 bases). The germline V and J ends were trimmed by 6 bases and 5 bases, with 16 bases remaining between them. The CDR3 totals 14 residues. The germline gives CDR1 SGHAT, CDR2 FQNNGV. As DNA, the CDR3 is TGTGCCAGCAGACCGGACAGGGAGGGGGAGACCCAGTACTTC. Amino acid sequence: CASRPDREGETQYF.

V and J are TRBV29-1 and TRBJ1-4; TRBD1 might be the D (6 bases). The germline gives CDR1 SQVTM, CDR2 ANQGSEA. The germline V and J ends were trimmed by 4 bases and 8 bases, with 17 bases remaining between them. This CDR3 region has 14 residues. Here the CDR3 reads CSVVPPGEQEKLFF. In DNA, the CDR3 is TGCAGCGTTGTCCCCCCAGGGGAGCAGGAAAAACTGTTTTTT.

This chain joins TRBV5-1 and TRBJ2-3; D uncertain. The CDR3 contains 16 residues. Looked up from germline, CDR1 is SGHRS and CDR2 is YFSETQ. Trimming removed 0 bases from V and 4 bases from J, with 15 bases in between. For the CDR3, the DNA is TGCGCCAGCAGCTTGGAACCCACCGTGCAGTCAGATACGCAGTATTTT. Translated: CASSLEPTVQSDTQYF.

The chain employs TRBV18 and TRBJ2-2, with D unclear. The V and J ends lost 6 bases and 0 bases respectively, with 11 bases between them. The germline gives CDR1 KGHSH, CDR2 LQKENI. The CDR3 loop spans 15 amino acids. CDR3 nucleotides: TGTGCCAGCTCCCAGAGCCGGGCGAACACCGGGGAGCTGTTTTTT. Translated, it gives CASSQSRANTGELFF.

The rearrangement joins TRBV7-8 to TRBJ1-2; 10 bases map to TRBD1. CDR1 is SGHVS and CDR2 is FQNEAQ in the germline V gene. With 5 bases clipped from V and 2 bases from J, the junction kept 5 bases outside the gene matches. This CDR3 spans 15 amino acids. The CDR3 DNA sequence: TGTGCCAGCAGCCCGGGACAGGGGCACAACTATGGCTACACCTTC. Its protein is CASSPGQGHNYGYTF.

This chain uses TRBV19 with TRBJ1-6; TRBD1 matches 7 bases. Germline trimming cut 10 bases from V and 7 bases from J; bases unmatched to any gene: 13. Per the germline V gene, CDR1 is LNHDA and CDR2 is SQIVND (reference sequence). The CDR3 runs 15 residues. This chain's CDR3 is CATMNRGVENSPLHF. In nucleotides, the CDR3 is TGTGCCACCATGAACAGGGGTGTCGAAAATTCACCCCTCCACTTT. The full variable domain, completed using reference TRBV19 and TRBJ1-6, is DGGITQSPKYLFRKEGQNVTLSCEQNLNHDAMYWYRQDPGQGLRLIYYSQIVNDFQKGDIAEGYSVSREKKESFPLTVTSAQKNPTAFYLCATMNRGVENSPLHFGNGTRLTVT.

This chain connects TRBV27 to TRBJ2-7; 12 bases are a match to TRBD2. Germline V gene lookup returns CDR1 MNHEY and CDR2 SMNVEV (reference sequence). The length of the CDR3 is 15 residues. V shed 5 bases, J shed 6 bases, and the junction held 8 bases outside the gene matches. CDR3 DNA sequence: TGTGCCAGCAGTCTAACTAGCGGGGGGATCGGCGAGCAGTACTTC. Its protein is CASSLTSGGIGEQYF.

CDR3 sequence reads: CASSLRWGDGTDTQYF. In DNA, the CDR3 is TGTGCCAGCAGTCTTCGATGGGGCGATGGCACAGATACGCAGTATTTT. V gene TRBV6-4 combines with J gene TRBJ2-3, with D tentatively TRBD1 (5 bases). V dropped 5 bases and J dropped 1 base, with 16 bases sitting between them. The CDR3 extends over 16 amino acids. Germline loops: CDR1 MRHNA, CDR2 SNTAGT.

The chain combines TRBV2 with TRBJ2-5; D may be TRBD1 (6 bases). CDR1 is SNHLY, CDR2 FYNNEI, per germline. V was clipped by 5 bases and J by 5 bases, with 12 bases between them. The CDR3 consists of 13 residues. The DNA of the CDR3 is TGTGCCAGCAGTCAGGGGCCTGGGGAGACCCAGTACTTC. This codes for CASSQGPGETQYF.

The chain employs TRBV11-2 and TRBJ1-4; D is possibly TRBD1 (5 bases). Trimming pared 1 base from V and 7 bases from J, leaving 13 bases between. CDR3 length: 15 amino acids. The germline V gene has CDR1 SGHAT and CDR2 FQNNGV. This CDR3 is CASSLVRGGREKLFF. Written as DNA, the CDR3 is TGTGCCAGCAGCTTAGTGCGGGGGGGACGTGAAAAACTGTTTTTT.

The CDR3 sequence: CASSLGQGENTEAFF. CDR3 DNA sequence: TGTGCCAGCAGCTTAGGGCAGGGGGAGAACACTGAAGCTTTCTTT. This sequence joins TRBV11-3 and TRBJ1-1; 7 bases match TRBD1. J lost 1 base, V lost 1 base, and 3 bases had no gene match. Germline assignment: CDR1 SGHNT and CDR2 YENEEA. The CDR3 totals 15 residues.

With regard to this clone: This sample also contains other DNA sequences that code for the same CDR3. The chain combines TRBV10-3 with TRBJ1-5; D is possibly TRBD1 (6 bases). The CDR3 runs 13 residues. Trimming removed 4 bases from V and 5 bases from J, with 9 bases in between. Germline CDR1 is ENHRY and CDR2 is SYGVKD. Here the CDR3 reads CAISGTEDQPQHF. The CDR3 bases are TGTGCCATCAGTGGGACAGAGGATCAGCCCCAGCATTTT.

The chain has TRBV15 and TRBJ2-3, with TRBD2 matching over 8 bases. The CDR3 is 15 amino acids. V lost 1 base to trimming and J lost 3 bases; unmatched junction nucleotides: 3. Germline values: CDR1 LNHNV, CDR2 YYDKDF (reference sequence). The CDR3 DNA sequence: TGTGCCACCAGCAGAGGCGGGGGGATGACAGATACGCAGTATTTT. This encodes CATSRGGGMTDTQYF.

This sequence joins TRBV27 and TRBJ2-1, with TRBD2 matching over 8 bases. V gave up 6 bases and J gave up 2 bases; unmatched junction bases: 15. Germline-derived CDR1 and CDR2 are MNHEY and SMNVEV (reference sequence). The CDR3 runs to 18 residues. CDR3 residues: CASSPKLRAGGTYNEQFF. The CDR3 DNA sequence: TGTGCCAGCAGCCCTAAGCTCCGGGCGGGGGGTACCTACAATGAGCAGTTCTTC.

V usage is TRBV12-5 and J usage is TRBJ2-7; 11 nucleotides match TRBD2. V was pared by 4 bases and J by 4 bases, with 9 bases of the junction left unmatched. The CDR3 spans 16 residues. Germline lookup yields CDR1 LGHNT and CDR2 FRNRAP. The DNA of the CDR3 is TGTGCTAGTGGTTGGGATCCACTAGCGGGGGAATACGAGCAGTACTTC. Its protein is CASGWDPLAGEYEQYF.

The V call is TRBV6-1, the J call TRBJ2-5, with 10 bases that match TRBD2. Trimming took 4 bases from V and 4 from J; bases not matched to a gene: 6. The V gene's germline CDR1 is MNHNS and CDR2 SASEGT. The CDR3 covers 15 residues. CDR3 DNA: TGTGCCAGCAGTGGAGCGGGGGGGCCCCGAGAGACCCAGTACTTC. Encoded protein: CASSGAGGPRETQYF.

The J gene is TRBJ2-3, the V gene TRBV5-1, with 7 bases that match TRBD1. The germline CDR1 and CDR2 sequences are SGHRS and YFSETQ. This CDR3 spans 15 amino acids. The V gene end was trimmed by 0 bases and the J gene end by 4 bases; junction bases not matched to a gene: 5. The CDR3 reads CASSLVRGPSDTQYF. The CDR3 DNA reads TGCGCCAGCAGCTTGGTGAGGGGGCCCTCAGATACGCAGTATTTT.

V gene TRBV19 combines with J gene TRBJ1-1; no definite D call. The ends were cut back, 6 bases at V and 2 bases at J, with 13 bases in the middle. The CDR3 sequence is 14 residues long. Germline lookup yields CDR1 LNHDA and CDR2 SQIVND (reference sequence). CDR3 nucleotides: TGTGCCAGTAGCCCCTCCGTGAGCAACACTGAAGCTTTCTTT. This encodes CASSPSVSNTEAFF.

There are many counts of this clone. The CDR3 sequence: CASSLREVGSGYTF. The CDR3 DNA reads as TGTGCCAGCAGCTTACGGGAGGTAGGGAGCGGCTACACCTTC. V is TRBV7-2 and J is TRBJ1-2; no reliable D call. With 2 bases removed from V and 8 bases from J, the gap between germline ends came to 15 bases. The germline V gene has CDR1 SGHTA and CDR2 FQGNSA. This CDR3 has 14 amino acids.